Listed below are T cell receptor beta chains from one sample, sequenced in a study of T-cell reconstitution after alpha-beta-depleted transplantation in children. TCRdb reprocessed the PCR reads with MiXCR, giving one entry per CDR3 protein. The profile shows almost 600,000 distinct CDR3 sequences, 25% to 30% of them singletons. The sequencing here drew on PBMCs, taken before TCRalphabeta/CD19-depleted stem cell transplant. The receptors here all came from a boy in the first two years of life with Wiskott-Aldrich syndrome, due to receive a stem cell transplant. Both conserved end residues are part of each CDR3. The D gene is left open where the match is weak. A row's size may be missing; if present it is once, few, many or a size class.

abundance: NA
d_gene: NA
j_gene: TRBJ2-1
v_gene: TRBV20-1
CDR3aa: CSARVGQERSNEQFF
CDR3nt: TGCAGTGCTAGAGTCGGTCAGGAGCGGAGCAATGAGCAGTTCTTC

abundance: few
d_gene: NA
j_gene: TRBJ2-7
v_gene: TRBV7-6
CDR3aa: CASSLGAAHSYEQYF
CDR3nt: TGTGCCAGCAGCTTAGGGGCAGCCCACTCCTACGAGCAGTACTTC

abundance: few
d_gene: NA
j_gene: TRBJ1-1
v_gene: TRBV19
CDR3aa: CASSHRTGEAFF
CDR3nt: TGTGCCAGTAGTCACAGGACGGGGGAAGCTTTCTTT

abundance: few
d_gene: NA
j_gene: TRBJ1-1
v_gene: TRBV4-1
CDR3aa: CASSQESGVRPTEAFF
CDR3nt: TGCGCCAGCAGCCAAGAGAGTGGAGTTAGGCCCACTGAAGCTTTCTTT

abundance: few
d_gene: NA
j_gene: TRBJ1-2
v_gene: TRBV12-3/TRBV12-4
CDR3aa: CASSLGRNSYGYTF
CDR3nt: TGTGCCAGCAGTTTAGGAAGGAATTCGTATGGCTACACCTTC

abundance: NA
d_gene: NA
j_gene: TRBJ1-6
v_gene: TRBV5-1
CDR3aa: CASSLDSRTNSPLHF
CDR3nt: TGCGCCAGCAGCTTGGACAGTAGGACTAATTCACCCCTCCACTTT

abundance: many
d_gene: NA
j_gene: TRBJ2-2
v_gene: TRBV5-5
CDR3aa: CASSLEGWELFF
CDR3nt: TGTGCCAGCAGCTTGGAGGGGTGGGAGCTGTTTTTT

abundance: few
d_gene: NA
j_gene: TRBJ2-1
v_gene: TRBV5-1
CDR3aa: CASSLVSSDNEQFF
CDR3nt: TGCGCCAGCAGCTTGGTCTCTAGCGACAATGAGCAGTTCTTC

abundance: NA
d_gene: NA
j_gene: TRBJ2-2
v_gene: TRBV5-5
CDR3aa: CASSGGQNTGELFF
CDR3nt: TGTGCCAGCAGCGGGGGACAGAACACCGGGGAGCTGTTTTTT

abundance: few
d_gene: NA
j_gene: TRBJ2-3
v_gene: TRBV6-1
CDR3aa: CASSEHTLRTQYF
CDR3nt: TGTGCCAGCAGTGAACACACCCTCCGGACGCAGTATTTT

abundance: NA
d_gene: NA
j_gene: TRBJ2-2
v_gene: TRBV28
CDR3aa: CASTRGYTGELFF
CDR3nt: TGTGCCAGCACCCGTGGCTACACCGGGGAGCTGTTTTTT

abundance: NA
d_gene: NA
j_gene: TRBJ1-2
v_gene: TRBV12-3/TRBV12-4
CDR3aa: CASSFTIVGYTF
CDR3nt: TGTGCCAGCAGTTTCACCATCGTCGGCTACACCTTC

abundance: many
d_gene: TRBD2
j_gene: TRBJ2-3
v_gene: TRBV10-3
CDR3aa: CASLPGLAGTDTQYF
CDR3nt: TGTGCCAGTCTGCCGGGACTAGCGGGCACAGATACGCAGTATTTT

abundance: NA
d_gene: NA
j_gene: TRBJ2-1
v_gene: TRBV20-1
CDR3aa: CSVLTPWGQFF
CDR3nt: TGCAGTGTCCTAACACCGTGGGGGCAGTTCTTC

abundance: NA
d_gene: NA
j_gene: TRBJ1-1
v_gene: TRBV27
CDR3aa: CASSLFPGVGTTEAFF
CDR3nt: TGTGCCAGCAGTTTATTTCCGGGGGTCGGGACCACTGAAGCTTTCTTT

abundance: NA
d_gene: NA
j_gene: TRBJ2-2
v_gene: TRBV10-1
CDR3aa: CASSLMVPALTGELFF
CDR3nt: TGCGCCAGCAGCCTCATGGTTCCGGCCCTGACCGGGGAGCTGTTTTTT

abundance: NA
d_gene: TRBD2
j_gene: TRBJ2-7
v_gene: TRBV28
CDR3aa: CASSSRGVAYEQYF
CDR3nt: TGTGCCAGCAGCTCCCGGGGGGTCGCCTACGAGCAGTACTTC

abundance: NA
d_gene: TRBD2
j_gene: TRBJ2-5
v_gene: TRBV12-3/TRBV12-4
CDR3aa: CASRPDTLAGGRETQYF
CDR3nt: TGTGCCAGCAGACCCGATACCTTAGCGGGAGGACGAGAGACCCAGTACTTC

abundance: few
d_gene: TRBD1
j_gene: TRBJ1-5
v_gene: TRBV20-1
CDR3aa: CSASTGQGQPQHF
CDR3nt: TGCAGTGCATCGACAGGGCAAGGTCAGCCCCAGCATTTT

abundance: NA
d_gene: TRBD1
j_gene: TRBJ2-5
v_gene: TRBV18
CDR3aa: CASSPGTGEETQYF
CDR3nt: TGTGCCAGCTCACCAGGAACAGGGGAGGAGACCCAGTACTTC

abundance: NA
d_gene: TRBD2
j_gene: TRBJ2-1
v_gene: TRBV7-8
CDR3aa: CASSSDVLAGNYNEQFF
CDR3nt: TGTGCCAGCAGCTCCGACGTACTAGCGGGGAACTACAATGAGCAGTTCTTC

abundance: few
d_gene: TRBD2
j_gene: TRBJ2-1
v_gene: TRBV5-1
CDR3aa: CASSFGTTGEQFF
CDR3nt: TGCGCCAGCAGCTTTGGGACTACGGGTGAGCAGTTCTTC

abundance: few
d_gene: TRBD1
j_gene: TRBJ2-2
v_gene: TRBV5-1
CDR3aa: CASSLGQGVGELFF
CDR3nt: TGCGCCAGCAGCCTGGGACAGGGAGTCGGGGAGCTGTTTTTT

abundance: few
d_gene: NA
j_gene: TRBJ2-7
v_gene: TRBV2
CDR3aa: CASSEGGVYEQYF
CDR3nt: TGTGCCAGCAGTGAGGGGGGAGTCTACGAGCAGTACTTC

abundance: NA
d_gene: NA
j_gene: TRBJ2-4
v_gene: TRBV6-1
CDR3aa: CASSEFSGSFLAKNIQYF
CDR3nt: TGTGCCAGCAGTGAATTTTCGGGCAGTTTTCTAGCCAAAAACATTCAGTACTTC

abundance: NA
d_gene: NA
j_gene: TRBJ2-7
v_gene: TRBV10-1
CDR3aa: CASSEAPGPNSSYEQYF
CDR3nt: TGCGCCAGCAGTGAGGCCCCAGGACCCAATAGCTCCTACGAGCAGTACTTC

abundance: few
d_gene: TRBD2
j_gene: TRBJ2-5
v_gene: TRBV7-6
CDR3aa: CASSLFIGEGGETQYF
CDR3nt: TGTGCCAGCAGCTTATTTATCGGGGAGGGAGGAGAGACCCAGTACTTC

abundance: NA
d_gene: NA
j_gene: TRBJ1-1
v_gene: TRBV10-3
CDR3aa: CAIRGTENTEAFF
CDR3nt: TGTGCCATCAGGGGGACGGAGAACACTGAAGCTTTCTTT

abundance: few
d_gene: NA
j_gene: TRBJ2-7
v_gene: TRBV5-1
CDR3aa: CASSLISGRLSYEQYF
CDR3nt: TGCGCCAGCAGCTTGATTTCGGGGAGGCTTTCCTACGAGCAGTACTTC

abundance: few
d_gene: TRBD2
j_gene: TRBJ2-5
v_gene: TRBV2
CDR3aa: CASIPSGSGETQYF
CDR3nt: TGTGCCAGCATACCTAGCGGGAGCGGTGAGACCCAGTACTTC

abundance: few
d_gene: NA
j_gene: TRBJ1-4
v_gene: TRBV5-1
CDR3aa: CASSLDGGREEKLFF
CDR3nt: TGCGCCAGCAGCTTGGATGGGGGGCGAGAAGAAAAACTGTTTTTT

abundance: few
d_gene: TRBD2
j_gene: TRBJ2-7
v_gene: TRBV4-2
CDR3aa: CASSPAGLAGENTPYEQYF
CDR3nt: TGTGCCAGCAGCCCGGCGGGACTAGCGGGCGAGAATACTCCCTACGAGCAGTACTTC

abundance: NA
d_gene: NA
j_gene: TRBJ2-1
v_gene: TRBV5-1
CDR3aa: CASSLSGSGYNEQFF
CDR3nt: TGCGCCAGCAGCTTGAGTGGTAGCGGATACAATGAGCAGTTCTTC

abundance: few
d_gene: NA
j_gene: TRBJ1-4
v_gene: TRBV7-9
CDR3aa: CASRFNEKLFF
CDR3nt: TGTGCCAGCAGGTTTAATGAAAAACTGTTTTTT

abundance: few
d_gene: NA
j_gene: TRBJ1-1
v_gene: TRBV5-1
CDR3aa: CASSSRVVNTEAFF
CDR3nt: TGCGCCAGCAGCTCCAGGGTAGTGAACACTGAAGCTTTCTTT

abundance: NA
d_gene: TRBD2
j_gene: TRBJ2-3
v_gene: TRBV5-1
CDR3aa: CASTIGDYESDTQYF
CDR3nt: TGCGCCAGCACCATCGGGGACTATGAATCAGATACGCAGTATTTT

abundance: many
d_gene: TRBD2
j_gene: TRBJ2-7
v_gene: TRBV20-1
CDR3aa: CSARRAGVSEQYF
CDR3nt: TGCAGTGCTAGACGAGCGGGAGTATCCGAGCAGTACTTC

abundance: NA
d_gene: NA
j_gene: TRBJ2-1
v_gene: TRBV20-1
CDR3aa: CSARPSGGAVHEQFF
CDR3nt: TGCAGTGCTAGGCCTAGTGGAGGAGCGGTCCATGAGCAGTTCTTC

abundance: few
d_gene: NA
j_gene: TRBJ2-7
v_gene: TRBV9
CDR3aa: CASSGAGASYEQYF
CDR3nt: TGTGCCAGCAGCGGAGCCGGGGCCTCCTACGAGCAGTACTTC

abundance: few
d_gene: NA
j_gene: TRBJ1-2
v_gene: TRBV11-2
CDR3aa: CASSLDWANYGYTF
CDR3nt: TGTGCCAGCAGCTTAGATTGGGCAAACTATGGCTACACCTTC

abundance: few
d_gene: NA
j_gene: TRBJ1-3
v_gene: TRBV9
CDR3aa: CASSVGPETSGNTIYF
CDR3nt: TGTGCCAGCAGCGTAGGCCCGGAAACCTCTGGAAACACCATATATTTT

abundance: few
d_gene: NA
j_gene: TRBJ2-1
v_gene: TRBV5-8
CDR3aa: CASSSGERYNEQFF
CDR3nt: TGTGCCAGCAGCTCAGGGGAACGGTACAATGAGCAGTTCTTC

abundance: NA
d_gene: TRBD2
j_gene: TRBJ2-7
v_gene: TRBV5-1
CDR3aa: CASSFKRGINYEQYF
CDR3nt: TGCGCCAGCAGCTTTAAGCGGGGAATAAACTACGAGCAGTACTTC

abundance: once
d_gene: TRBD2
j_gene: TRBJ2-3
v_gene: TRBV29-1
CDR3aa: CSVAFGGRGTDTQYF
CDR3nt: TGCAGCGTTGCTTTCGGCGGGAGGGGCACAGATACGCAGTATTTT

abundance: NA
d_gene: TRBD2
j_gene: TRBJ2-7
v_gene: TRBV28
CDR3aa: CASSSQIRLAETYEQYF
CDR3nt: TGTGCCAGCAGTTCCCAGATAAGACTAGCGGAAACCTACGAGCAGTACTTC

abundance: few
d_gene: NA
j_gene: TRBJ2-1
v_gene: TRBV10-3
CDR3aa: CAIASPGIYEQFF
CDR3nt: TGTGCCATTGCTAGTCCGGGAATCTATGAGCAGTTCTTC

abundance: few
d_gene: NA
j_gene: TRBJ1-2
v_gene: TRBV5-4
CDR3aa: CASSFLAIDYGYTF
CDR3nt: TGTGCCAGCAGCTTCCTTGCGATCGACTATGGCTACACCTTC

abundance: few
d_gene: TRBD2
j_gene: TRBJ2-3
v_gene: TRBV7-2
CDR3aa: CASSLAYAGTSFTDTQYF
CDR3nt: TGTGCCAGCAGCTTAGCCTACGCCGGGACTAGTTTCACAGATACGCAGTATTTT

abundance: NA
d_gene: TRBD2
j_gene: TRBJ2-1
v_gene: TRBV5-1
CDR3aa: CASSLVSGSHNEQFF
CDR3nt: TGCGCCAGCAGCTTGGTTAGCGGGAGCCACAATGAGCAGTTCTTC

abundance: NA
d_gene: NA
j_gene: TRBJ2-6
v_gene: TRBV9
CDR3aa: CASSDGGSLDSGANVLTF
CDR3nt: TGTGCCAGCAGCGATGGGGGGAGCTTAGACTCTGGGGCCAACGTCCTGACTTTC

abundance: NA
d_gene: NA
j_gene: TRBJ1-2
v_gene: TRBV5-1
CDR3aa: CASSLVGNLNYGYTF
CDR3nt: TGCGCCAGCAGCTTGGTAGGGAACTTGAACTATGGCTACACCTTC

abundance: NA
d_gene: TRBD1
j_gene: TRBJ1-2
v_gene: TRBV4-1
CDR3aa: CASSQEGQGSNYGYTF
CDR3nt: TGCGCCAGCAGCCAAGAGGGACAGGGGAGCAACTATGGCTACACCTTC

abundance: NA
d_gene: TRBD2
j_gene: TRBJ2-5
v_gene: TRBV10-3
CDR3aa: CAIREGLAGTQYF
CDR3nt: TGTGCCATCAGGGAAGGACTAGCAGGGACCCAGTACTTC

abundance: few
d_gene: NA
j_gene: TRBJ2-7
v_gene: TRBV7-2
CDR3aa: CASSLAYSDYEQYF
CDR3nt: TGTGCCAGCAGCTTAGCGTACTCAGATTACGAGCAGTACTTC